The present T cell receptor beta chain was sequenced within a study of tumor and adjacent non-tumor tissue in lung cancer. Study as a whole: There were 12 adenocarcinoma, a couple of squamous cell carcinoma and 1 small cell lung cancer cases. Samples averaged roughly 4.4 million productive TCRbeta reads each. Study-level findings and limits: Normal lung showed higher cumulative top 100 clone frequency than tumor.

TCRbeta libraries were built with three rounds of nested PCR, modified from ARM-PCR. Each CDR3 protein gets one entry after TCRdb re-called the multiplex PCR reads with MiXCR. The sample contains about 110,000 distinct CDR3 sequences, over 70% of which appear only once. J gave up 5 bases and V 5 bases, and 3 bases lay outside the gene matches. The CDR3 extends over 12 amino acids. Germline V gives CDR1 SGHVS, CDR2 FQNEAQ. The template was RNA from unsorted bulk tissue. This clonotype was seen just once. Its target is not known. Possible read error: a much larger clone is one base away. This receptor was taken from a man between 65 and 85 years old with non-small cell lung cancer. Sequenced input: lung tumor tissue. This sequence joins TRBV7-8 and TRBJ2-7, with 7 bases identical to TRBD1. CDR3 bases: TGTGCCAGCAGCACGGACAGGAACGAGCAGTACTTC. Its protein is CASSTDRNEQYF. Combining the CDR3 with reference TRBV7-8 and TRBJ2-7 gives the whole variable domain GAGVSQSPRYKVAKRGQDVALRCDPISGHVSLFWYQQALGQGPEFLTYFQNEAQLDKSGLPSDRFFAERPEGSVSTLKIQRTQQEDSAVYLCASSTDRNEQYFGPGTRLTVT.